Reported below is one T cell receptor beta chain. The data were obtained in a study of blood T cell repertoires in COVID-19. CDR3 length equals 17 residues. Germline CDR1 SGDLS, CDR2 YYNGEE. The J segment lost 5 bases and the V segment lost 3 bases, leaving 13 bases of the junction unmatched. Here immunoSEQ multiplex PCR was the method, and the copy in TCRdb shows in-frame clones only, minus some. The sample holds about 270,000 clones, roughly 85% seen once. Sequencing input: PBMCs or T cells enriched from blood (not recorded which). The chain carries TRBV9 and TRBJ1-4, with 7 bases identical to TRBD1. The origin of this receptor is a woman aged 45 to 65 with acute COVID-19. The CDR3: CASSASPTGALNEKLFF. The CDR3 DNA sequence: TGTGCCAGCAGCGCCTCTCCTACAGGGGCCCTAAATGAAAAACTGTTTTTT.